The 21 T cell receptor beta chains below were found in one sample sequenced in a study of shared clonotypes between healthy human individuals. It was CD45RO-negative cells, positively selected for CCR7, that made up naive CD8 cells, with terminally differentiated effector memory CD45RA+ cells excluded. Some clones are missing from TCRdb's copy, which holds only in-frame ones; the method was immunoSEQ multiplex PCR. The repertoire includes roughly 2.1 million clones, just over 90% of them detected once, and 1.5% to 2% sits in the top ten. Sample: naive CD8+ T cells from PBMCs. The receptors shown here come from a man aged 18 to 30 in good health. Some clones in this sample may be carry-over from other donors' samples.

The chain uses TRBV5-1 and TRBJ1-1; D possibly corresponds to TRBD1 (6 bases). Trimming removed 0 bases from V and 5 bases from J, with 11 bases in between. The CDR3 has 14 residues. Germline CDR1 is SGHRS and CDR2 is YFSETQ. The CDR3 DNA reads TGCGCCAGCAGCTTGGCCAATCAGGGGACTGAAGCTTTCTTT. The encoded protein is CASSLANQGTEAFF.

The chain employs TRBV7-9 and TRBJ1-1, with TRBD1 matching 7 bases. Germline V gives CDR1 SEHNR, CDR2 FQNEAQ (reference sequence). The J segment lost 2 bases and the V segment lost 0 bases, leaving 9 bases of the junction unmatched. This CDR3 contains 17 residues. CDR3 in amino acids: CASSLAQGQPANTEAFF. The CDR3 DNA reads as TGTGCCAGCAGCTTAGCCCAGGGACAGCCGGCAAACACTGAAGCTTTCTTT.

As regards this clone: This sample also contains other DNA sequences that code for the same CDR3. The genes are TRBV7-9 and TRBJ1-1; a possible D gene is TRBD1 (5 bases). Trimming stripped 0 bases from V and 2 bases from J, with 10 bases between. The germline V gene has CDR1 SEHNR and CDR2 FQNEAQ (reference sequence). The CDR3 has 15 amino acids. Here the CDR3 reads CASSLAAGGNTEAFF. The CDR3 DNA sequence: TGTGCCAGCAGCTTAGCGGCCGGGGGTAACACTGAAGCTTTCTTT.

This sequence joins TRBV27 and TRBJ2-1, with D perhaps TRBD2 (5 bases). The V gene's germline CDR1 is MNHEY and CDR2 SMNVEV (reference sequence). Trimming removed 3 bases at V and 9 bases at J, with 12 bases between. The CDR3 covers 13 residues. CDR3 sequence: CASSFPLASEQFF. The CDR3 nucleotides read TGTGCCAGCAGTTTCCCCCTAGCTAGTGAGCAGTTCTTC.

This clone was seen a single time. The J gene is TRBJ1-1, the V gene TRBV4-3; D is ambiguous. Germline CDR1 is LGHNA and CDR2 is YSLEER. V was clipped by 1 base and J by 5 bases, with 14 bases between them. The CDR3 contains 15 residues. DNA of the CDR3: TGCGCCAGCAGCCAAGCGTCTCTGGGTCGGACTGAAGCTTTCTTT. Translation: CASSQASLGRTEAFF.

Of note for this clone: Other DNA sequences in this specimen translate into the identical CDR3. V and J are TRBV2 and TRBJ2-7; the D is unclear. The V end lost 3 bases, the J end lost 0 bases, and 3 bases lay between the germline ends. The CDR3 totals 12 residues. Germline assignment: CDR1 SNHLY and CDR2 FYNNEI. The CDR3 DNA reads TGTGCCAGCAGTGACCCCTCCTACGAGCAGTACTTC. Translated: CASSDPSYEQYF.

V and J are TRBV5-6 and TRBJ2-1, with a tentative D call TRBD2 (5 bases). The CDR3 contains 12 residues. The germline CDR1 and CDR2 sequences are SGHDT and YYEEEE. V lost 9 bases, J lost 8 bases, and 15 bases lay in between. The CDR3 region has the DNA TGTGCCACCCGGTCGGGGAACGATGAGCAGTTCTTC. Its translation is CATRSGNDEQFF.

This clone appeared a single time. V and J are TRBV7-2 and TRBJ2-3, with a possible D match to TRBD2 (5 bases). The CDR3 is 15 amino acids. Germline V gene lookup returns CDR1 SGHTA and CDR2 FQGNSA. Trimming stripped 5 bases from V and 0 bases from J, with 12 bases between. The CDR3 here is CASSIRDSSTDTQYF. The CDR3, as DNA: TGTGCCAGCAGCATTCGGGATTCTAGCACAGATACGCAGTATTTT.

The chain links TRBV10-3 to TRBJ2-3; 7 bases fit TRBD2. V trimming: 5 bases; J trimming: 0 bases; junction bases outside the gene matches: 2. The CDR3 contains 14 residues. Germline V gene sequence: CDR1 ENHRY, CDR2 SYGVKD. CDR3 nucleotide sequence: TGTGCCATCAGTCATAGCGGGAGCACAGATACGCAGTATTTT. It translates to CAISHSGSTDTQYF.

CDR3 amino acids: CASSEEVREQYF. The CDR3 region has the DNA TGCGCCAGCAGTGAGGAGGTCCGCGAGCAGTACTTC. The chain couples TRBV10-2 to TRBJ2-7; D remains ambiguous. Germline V CDR1 and CDR2: WSHSY, SAAADI. V was clipped by 2 bases and J by 6 bases, with 8 bases between them. The CDR3 is made up of 12 amino acids.

CDR3: CASSPRDQGEQFF. The DNA for the CDR3 is TGCGCCAGCAGCCCCCGAGATCAGGGTGAGCAGTTCTTC. The chain combines TRBV4-1 with TRBJ2-1; TRBD1 is a possible D gene (5 bases). The germline V gene has CDR1 MGHRA and CDR2 YSYEKL. This CDR3 has 13 residues. Trimming removed 4 bases at V and 9 bases at J, with 13 bases between.

The J gene is TRBJ2-7, the V gene TRBV5-6; D ambiguous. The CDR3 has 13 amino acids. Germline CDR1 and CDR2: SGHDT and YYEEEE. Trimming pared 1 base from V and 2 bases from J, leaving 7 bases between. CDR3 sequence reads: CASSLSSTYEQYF. The DNA for the CDR3 is TGTGCCAGCAGCTTGTCCTCAACCTACGAGCAGTACTTC.

The chain links TRBV29-1 to TRBJ2-7; D is uncertain. V lost 6 bases and J 2 bases, leaving 14 bases between the germline ends. CDR1 and CDR2 (germline): SQVTM, ANQGSEA. The CDR3 covers 13 residues. CDR3 residues: CSVWGGRTYEQYF. DNA for the CDR3: TGCAGCGTGTGGGGTGGCAGAACCTACGAGCAGTACTTC.

The chain combines TRBV21-1 with TRBJ2-7. TRBV21-1 is reported as a pseudogene. The CDR3 is 16 amino acids. DNA of the CDR3: TGTGCCAGCAGGAGCCTAGATGTGCCCCCGGGCCACGAGCAGTACTTC. The encoded protein is CASRSLDVPPGHEQYF.

The genes are TRBV7-2 and TRBJ1-2, with 11 bases matching TRBD1. Trimming at V came to 8 bases and at J to 8 bases, leaving 7 bases not matched to a gene. From germline, CDR1 is SGHTA and CDR2 FQGNSA. The CDR3 spans 13 residues. CDR3 in amino acids: CASSGQGANGYTF. The DNA of the CDR3 is TGTGCCAGCTCCGGACAGGGGGCGAACGGCTACACCTTC.

The V gene is TRBV19, the J gene TRBJ2-3, with D possibly being TRBD1 (6 bases). The CDR3 runs to 16 residues. V lost 3 bases and J 0 bases, leaving 13 bases between the germline ends. Germline V CDR1 and CDR2: LNHDA, SQIVND (reference sequence). The CDR3, as DNA: TGTGCCAGTAGTATTCGAGACAGGCCTAGCACAGATACGCAGTATTTT. It translates to CASSIRDRPSTDTQYF. The whole variable domain, filled in from reference TRBV19 and TRBJ2-3, reads DGGITQSPKYLFRKEGQNVTLSCEQNLNHDAMYWYRQDPGQGLRLIYYSQIVNDFQKGDIAEGYSVSREKKESFPLTVTSAQKNPTAFYLCASSIRDRPSTDTQYFGPGTRLTVL.

V usage is TRBV28 and J usage is TRBJ1-1, with 11 bases that match TRBD1. V dropped 2 bases and J dropped 3; count of bases not matched to a gene: 5. The CDR3 is made up of 16 amino acids. Germline CDR1 reads MDHEN; CDR2 reads SYDVKM. In DNA, the CDR3 is TGTGCCAGCAGTTTAGGGACAGGGGGATGGGACACTGAAGCTTTCTTT. Residues: CASSLGTGGWDTEAFF.

The rearrangement joins TRBV5-1 to TRBJ1-1; perhaps TRBD1 as D (5 bases). This CDR3 has 16 residues. The V end was cut by 3 bases, the J end by 1 base, with 16 bases between. Germline V lookup: CDR1 SGHRS, CDR2 YFSETQ. Here the CDR3 DNA reads TGCGCCAGCAGCTCCAGGGCTGTTGCGGGGAACACTGAAGCTTTCTTT. Protein product: CASSSRAVAGNTEAFF.

V and J are TRBV6-5 and TRBJ2-7; 12 bases map to TRBD1. The CDR3 is made up of 16 amino acids. The germline V gene encodes CDR1 MNHEY and CDR2 SVGAGI. The V segment lost 1 base and the J segment 5 bases; nucleotides outside the gene matches: 6. The CDR3 spells CASSYLPGQGAHEQYF. The CDR3 DNA is TGTGCCAGCAGTTACTTGCCGGGACAGGGGGCCCACGAGCAGTACTTC.

The chain links TRBV4-2 to TRBJ1-1; D is unresolved. The CDR3 loop spans 13 amino acids. The germline gives CDR1 LGHNA, CDR2 YNFKEQ. V was trimmed by 1 base and J by 9 bases, leaving 12 bases between them. The CDR3 bases are TGTGCCAGCAGCCAAGTATTAGCCGGGAAAGCTTTCTTT. Amino acids: CASSQVLAGKAFF.

The chain couples TRBV28 to TRBJ1-2; 9 positions agree with TRBD1. This CDR3 has 16 amino acids. Germline CDR1 and CDR2: MDHEN and SYDVKM. Losses at the gene ends were 6 bases for V and 2 bases for J; bases not matched to a gene: 10. The CDR3 nucleotides are TGTGCCAGCAGGATCTACAGGGGGCGCGACAACTATGGCTACACCTTC. This codes for CASRIYRGRDNYGYTF.